This T cell receptor beta chain comes out of a study of blood T cell repertoires in COVID-19. About the research overall: Samples of COVID-19 (acute and convalescent) were obtained from the United States, Italy and Spain.

This clone was counted a few times. Here immunoSEQ multiplex PCR was the method, and the copy in TCRdb shows in-frame clones only, minus some. Among roughly 70,000 clones listed, 70% to 90% were seen once. From germline, CDR1 is SGHAT and CDR2 FQNNGV. V shed 5 bases, J shed 5 bases, and the junction held 6 bases outside the gene matches. CDR3 length: 14 residues. The origin of this receptor is a man in his 70s with active or convalescent COVID-19. Sequencing used peripheral blood. V and J are TRBV11-2 and TRBJ2-5; 9 positions agree with TRBD1. In DNA form, the CDR3 reads TGTGCCAGCAGCCAAACAGGGGGCTGGGAGACCCAGTACTTC. As protein: CASSQTGGWETQYF. Using reference TRBV11-2 and TRBJ2-5 for the parts outside the CDR3, the full variable domain is EAGVAQSPRYKIIEKRQSVAFWCNPISGHATLYWYQQILGQGPKLLIQFQNNGVVDDSQLPKDRFSAERLKGVDSTLKIQPAKLEDSAVYLCASSQTGGWETQYFGPGTRLLVL.